This record concerns one TCR beta chain sequence. Antigen unknown. These donors were members of the roughly 120-subject validation cohort, a group separate from the roughly 670-subject first cohort. The data stem from a study of cytomegalovirus exposure and HLA in healthy donors. Study results and caveats: The study flagged fewer than 200 TCR beta chains as cytomegalovirus-associated. Confirmation was obtained in vitro that a few CMV-associated chains are specific for CMV antigens.

The repertoire was sequenced with immunoSEQ multiplex PCR; TCRdb's copy has only in-frame clones and lacks some. The sample includes about 220,000 clones, 75% to 95% seen only once; the top ten take more than 1%. This sequence was found in a young woman in good health and CMV-seronegative. The sample consisted of PBMCs.

In DNA, the CDR3 is TGCGCCAGCAGCCTGTCTGGACAAGGCAGATACTACGAGCAGTACTTC. As protein: CASSLSGQGRYYEQYF. The V call is TRBV5-1, the J call TRBJ2-7; weak D call: TRBD1 (5 bases). In germline, CDR1 is SGHRS, CDR2 YFSETQ. Deletions cut 4 bases from V and 3 bases from J, with 20 bases between. The CDR3 extends over 16 amino acids.